The entry that follows covers one T cell receptor (beta chain) sequence. Authors' methods: Nucleated cell counts were estimated from reference gene primer amplification. Generated by immunoSEQ multiplex PCR, the TCRdb table keeps only in-frame clones and is missing some. The V and J calls and clone size were taken over from that table, and D and trimming were inferred from the DNA. The data show about 170,000 clones, around 80% seen once. These data belong to a study of blood T cell repertoires in COVID-19. Across the study: PBMCs, B-cell-depleted T cells, or T cells were the source of the cDNA or gDNA that made up the material.

Sequenced input: peripheral blood. The TCR sequence derives from an older woman who had recovered from COVID-19.

DNA for the CDR3: TGTGCCAGCAGTTCGGGGACAGGCGGCTATGGCTACACCTTC. Amino acid sequence: CASSSGTGGYGYTF. The chain couples TRBV27 to TRBJ1-2; 8 nucleotides agree with TRBD1. J was trimmed by 4 bases and V by 4 bases; bases with no gene match: 5. The CDR3 runs 14 residues. Germline assignment: CDR1 MNHEY and CDR2 SMNVEV (reference sequence).